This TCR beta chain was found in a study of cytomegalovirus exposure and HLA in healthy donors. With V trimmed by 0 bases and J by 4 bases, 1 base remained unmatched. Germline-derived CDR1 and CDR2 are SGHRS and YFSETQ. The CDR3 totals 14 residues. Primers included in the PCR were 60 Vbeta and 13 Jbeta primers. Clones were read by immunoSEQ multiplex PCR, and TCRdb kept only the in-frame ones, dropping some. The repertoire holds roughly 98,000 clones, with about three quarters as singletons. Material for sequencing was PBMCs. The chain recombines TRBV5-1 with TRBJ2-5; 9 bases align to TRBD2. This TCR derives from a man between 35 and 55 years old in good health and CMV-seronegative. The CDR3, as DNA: TGCGCCAGCAGCTTGGCTAGCGGGGCAGAGACCCAGTACTTC. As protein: CASSLASGAETQYF.